Reported below is one T cell receptor (beta chain). At one end the junction does not follow the germline gene, possibly because of a read error. The protocol was immunoSEQ multiplex PCR, while the TCRdb copy is restricted to in-frame clones and leaves out a portion. The sample contains about 68,000 clones, 85% to 90% of which appear only once. Looked up from germline, CDR1 is SSHAT and CDR2 is FNYEAQ (reference sequence). This CDR3 has 16 amino acids. These data belong to a study of chemoradiotherapy in HPV16-positive cancers. Study-level background: Candidate HPV-specific clones and shared TCR motifs came from a couple of HPV16-positive patients.

The sample was blood, taken from a patient who underwent chemoradiotherapy. V usage is TRBV7-7 and J usage is TRBJ2-2; 13 positions match TRBD2. This TCR was recovered from a human donor with HPV-associated anogenital cancer. CDR3 nucleotides: TGTGCTAGCAGCGCGGGACTAGCGGGGATCTACGGGGAGCTGTTTTTT. Protein sequence: CASSAGLAGIYGELFF. Using reference TRBV7-7 and TRBJ2-2 for the parts outside the CDR3, the full variable domain is GAGVSQSPRYKVTKRGQDVTLRCDPISSHATLYWYQQALGQGPEFLTYFNYEAQPDKSGLPSDRFSAERPEGSISTLTIQRTEQRDSAMYRCASSAGLAGIYGELFFGEGSRLTVL.